This TCR beta chain was sequenced during a study of blood T cell repertoires in COVID-19. Overall study: Samples came from the United States, Italy and Spain, spanning acute and convalescent COVID-19. Sources were T cells, B-cell-depleted T cells, or PBMCs; the material itself was cDNA or gDNA.

The germline V gene encodes CDR1 SGHRS and CDR2 YFSETQ. V dropped 3 bases and J dropped 10 bases, with 14 bases sitting between them. The CDR3 consists of 13 residues. The authors' processing: The authors estimated nucleated cell counts from reference gene primer amplification. The protocol was immunoSEQ multiplex PCR, while the TCRdb copy is restricted to in-frame clones and leaves out a portion. The DNA gave D and trimming, while V, J and clone size come from that table. The table includes around 55,000 clones, about nine tenths detected once. Sequenced material: peripheral blood. The chain carries TRBV5-1 and TRBJ2-1; a possible D gene is TRBD2 (6 bases). This TCR was recovered from a man aged 60-69 years with active COVID-19. This CDR3 is CASSSPLAKEQFF. The CDR3 DNA reads TGCGCCAGCAGCTCGCCACTAGCAAAAGAGCAGTTCTTC.